The 30 T cell receptor beta chains below all came from one sample that was sequenced in a study of tumor-infiltrating lymphocytes in primary liver carcinoma. TCR beta cDNA came from about 450 ng total RNA, primed with a constant-region primer. Three-round nested multiplex PCR performed with slightly modified ARM-PCR produced the TCR beta libraries. Running 9 to 10 cycles apiece, the first two PCR rounds relied on TRBV1-TRBV30 forward primers together with a C-beta reverse primer. MiXCR, applied by TCRdb to the multiplex PCR reads, yields one record per CDR3 protein. The sample has just under 95,000 distinct CDR3 sequences, less than 75% seen once; the top ten hold about 27%. Both RNA and DNA were isolated together from about 19-30 mg of bulk tissue that had not been sorted. Sequencing was carried out using tumor-adjacent normal liver tissue. Receptors were obtained from a man aged 40-55 years with primary liver carcinoma and hepatitis B virus infection.

To note about this clonotype: A read error is possible here, since a much larger clone lies one base away. This sequence joins TRBV28 and TRBJ1-5; D uncertain. This CDR3 is built from 13 residues. CDR1 MDHEN and CDR2 SYDVKM come from the germline V gene. The CDR3 here is CAISLLSNQPQHF. The CDR3 coding sequence is TGTGCCATCAGTTTATTGTCTAATCAGCCCCAGCATTTT.

Ten or more counts support this clonotype. The J gene is TRBJ2-3, the V gene TRBV10-3; D is uncertain. This CDR3 is 13 amino acids long. Trimming cost V 0 bases and J 4 bases, with 5 bases left between them. From germline, CDR1 is ENHRY and CDR2 SYGVKD. CDR3 nucleotide sequence: TGTGCCATCAGTGAGTCGGCGGCAGATACGCAGTATTTT. The encoded protein is CAISESAADTQYF.

In regard to this clonotype: The conserved final phenylalanine or tryptophan is absent from the CDR3, which likely points to a read error. This chain connects TRBV6-5 to TRBJ1-1, with D possibly being TRBD1 (5 bases). CDR3 size: 16 residues. CDR1 and CDR2 (germline): MNHEY, SVGAGI. V lost 2 bases, J lost 6 bases, and 19 bases lay in between. The CDR3, as DNA: TGTGCCAGCAGTTACGCGGGACCCCGGGACGAGGCTGAAGCTTTCTCT. Protein product: CASSYAGPRDEAEAFS.

This clonotype was recorded a few times. V gene TRBV28 combines with J gene TRBJ1-5; D is ambiguous. Germline V gene lookup returns CDR1 MDHEN and CDR2 SYDVKM. The CDR3 totals 14 residues. V was trimmed by 0 bases and J by 5 bases, leaving 8 bases between them. The CDR3 nucleotides read TGTGCCAGCAGTTTATGGGGGTTTTATCAGCCCCAGCATTTT. This encodes CASSLWGFYQPQHF.

The table lists this clonotype with a few counts. Given a much more abundant clone one base away, this may be a read error. The chain combines TRBV12-3 or TRBV12-4 with TRBJ2-1, with unresolved D. The CDR3 has 13 residues. The CDR3 region is CAGRSGDYNEQFF. The CDR3 DNA is TGTGCCGGCAGATCAGGAGACTACAATGAGCAGTTCTTC.

Of note for this clonotype: Compared with germline, one end of the junction differs, possibly owing to a read error. The genes are TRBV11-3 and TRBJ2-7; TRBD1 matches at 8 bases. The CDR3 has 14 residues. CDR1 and CDR2 from the germline V gene are SGHNT and YENEEA. The CDR3 sequence: CASRYRPGQERWDF. The CDR3 coding sequence is TGTGCCAGCAGATACCGTCCGGGACAGGAGCGGTGGGACTTC.

Comments on this clonotype: Relative to the germline gene, one junction end is altered; a read error may explain this. The J gene is TRBJ1-5, the V gene TRBV2; maybe TRBD1 (5 bases). Germline values: CDR1 SNHLY, CDR2 FYNNEI. CDR3 length: 14 residues. CDR3 loop: CDSTGQYSNQRQHF. CDR3 coding DNA: TGTGACAGCACCGGACAATATAGCAATCAGCGCCAGCATTTT.

This clonotype has at least ten counts. V is TRBV6-7 and J is TRBJ2-3, with TRBD1 matching over 8 bases. TRBV6-7 counts as an open reading frame of uncertain function. V lost 5 bases, J lost 5 bases, and 3 bases stayed unmatched. The CDR3 has 13 amino acids. This chain's CDR3 is CASSEDRGDTQYF. The CDR3 coding sequence is TGTGCCAGCAGTGAAGACAGGGGAGATACGCAGTATTTT.

In the case of this clonotype: The junction differs from germline at one of its ends, possibly a read error. This sequence joins TRBV20-1 and TRBJ1-2; D is uncertain. There are 13 residues in the CDR3. Germline values: CDR1 DFQATT, CDR2 SNEGSKA (reference sequence). CDR3 loop: CGASPAVGDGYTF. The CDR3 DNA sequence: TGCGGTGCTAGCCCGGCGGTCGGGGATGGCTACACCTTC.

This clonotype was seen repeatedly, ten times or more. A much more abundant neighbour one base away suggests this may be a read error. The rearrangement joins TRBV11-3 to TRBJ1-2; D uncertain. V was clipped by 8 bases and J by 5 bases, with 9 bases between them. Germline V gene data show CDR1 as SGHNT and CDR2 as YENEEA. CDR3 length: 11 amino acids. CDR3 in amino acids: CASGSVYGYTF. The CDR3 DNA reads as TGTGCCAGCGGCTCCGTATATGGCTACACCTTC.

A few counts support this clonotype. A read error may be the cause here, since a much bigger clone is one base away. The chain links TRBV5-1 to TRBJ1-1, with a weak D call TRBD1 (5 bases). The CDR3 is 15 residues long. Germline V gives CDR1 SGHRS, CDR2 YFSETQ. CDR3 nucleotide sequence: TGCACCAGCAGCTTGGGAGGGGCAGGCGAGACTGAAGCTTTCTTT. It yields the protein CTSSLGGAGETEAFF.

By sample fraction, this clonotype is medium-sized. The chain employs TRBV6-6 and TRBJ1-2; D call uncertain. V shed 0 bases and J shed 6 bases, with 14 bases lying between them. CDR1 and CDR2 (germline): MNHNY, SVGAGI (reference sequence). The CDR3 has 15 residues. Written as DNA, the CDR3 is TGTGCCAGCAGTTACTCGCTCCTGGTAGAACATGGCTACACCTTC. Translation gives CASSYSLLVEHGYTF.

This clonotype was seen a few times. The chain uses TRBV7-3 and TRBJ2-2, with D possibly TRBD1 on 5 matching bases. This CDR3 spans 12 amino acids. The germline CDR1 and CDR2 sequences are SGHTA and FQGTGA. The V end lost 5 bases, the J end lost 8 bases, and 9 bases lay between the germline ends. CDR3 residues: CASSHQGGELFF. The CDR3 DNA reads TGTGCCAGCAGCCATCAGGGAGGGGAGCTGTTTTTT.

Remarks on this clonotype: A read error may explain this, as a much larger clone is one base away. This chain connects TRBV12-3 or TRBV12-4 to TRBJ1-1; D is unresolved. The CDR3 consists of 11 residues. Trimming pared 10 bases from V and 7 bases from J, leaving 13 bases between. CDR3 nucleotide sequence: TGTGCCATCAGCCTAACTTATGAAGCTTTCTTT. Translating gives CAISLTYEAFF.

On this clonotype itself: A much larger clone differs by one base, so this may be a read error. This chain uses TRBV12-3 or TRBV12-4 with TRBJ2-2; D assignment may be TRBD1 or TRBD2 (5 bases each). The length of the CDR3 is 15 residues. CDR3 sequence reads: CASSLQVANTGDLFF. For the CDR3, the DNA is TGTGCCAGCAGTTTACAGGTCGCGAACACCGGGGACCTGTTTTTT.

A few counts support this clonotype. The V call is TRBV28, the J call TRBJ2-7; 12 positions agree with TRBD2. CDR3 length: 17 residues. Per germline, CDR1 MDHEN and CDR2 SYDVKM. V lost 4 bases and J lost 2; bases outside the gene matches: 9. The CDR3 sequence: CASSSWNLAGGTYEQYF. The CDR3 bases are TGTGCCAGCAGTTCCTGGAATCTAGCGGGAGGGACCTACGAGCAGTACTTC.

This clonotype was counted many times. The chain recombines TRBV28 with TRBJ2-5, with D unclear. CDR3 length equals 12 residues. Trimming left V 3 bases short and J 5 bases short, with 7 bases between. Per the germline V gene, CDR1 is MDHEN and CDR2 is SYDVKM. This CDR3 is CASSFRRETQYF. In nucleotides, the CDR3 is TGTGCCAGCAGTTTCAGACGGGAGACCCAGTACTTC.

This clonotype was seen many times. The rearrangement links TRBV4-1 to TRBJ2-2, with D unresolved. Germline lookup yields CDR1 MGHRA and CDR2 YSYEKL. Trimming removed 0 bases at V and 6 bases at J, with 11 bases between. CDR3 size: 15 residues. The CDR3 bases are TGCGCCAGCAGCCAAGAAGGAGCCAACCCCGGGGAGCTGTTTTTT. Translation: CASSQEGANPGELFF.

This clonotype has a single count. This may be a read error, as it is one base from a much larger clone. Lacking the conserved final phenylalanine or tryptophan, this CDR3 likely reflects a read error. The CDR3 protein is CASSLSQLNEKLFS. The CDR3 DNA reads TGTGCCAGCAGTTTATCACAGCTAAATGAAAAACTGTTTTCT. The chain couples TRBV28 to TRBJ1-4; no reliable D call. Germline V gives CDR1 MDHEN, CDR2 SYDVKM. The CDR3 contains 14 residues. V was trimmed by 1 base and J by 5 bases, leaving 8 bases between them.

As concerns this clonotype: An end of the junction differs from the germline gene, which may be a read error. The chain combines TRBV6-1 with TRBJ2-7; D remains unclear. The V gene's germline CDR1 is MNHNS and CDR2 SASEGT. The CDR3 spans 15 residues. This chain's CDR3 is CASSEGSWSPHEQYF. The CDR3 DNA reads TGTGCCAGCAGTGAAGGGAGCTGGAGCCCCCACGAGCAATACTTC.

A remark on this clonotype: Given a much more abundant clone one base away, this may be a read error. The chain carries TRBV12-3 or TRBV12-4 and TRBJ2-7; weak D call: TRBD2 (6 bases). Trimming stripped 6 bases from V and 0 bases from J, with 15 bases between. The CDR3 loop spans 15 amino acids. DNA of the CDR3: TGTGCCAGCAGCTCCAGCGTGACTAGCTCCTACGAGCAGTACTTC. Protein: CASSSSVTSSYEQYF.

The chain employs TRBV11-2 and TRBJ2-7; TRBD2 might be the D (6 bases). V gave up 6 bases and J gave up 2 bases, with 17 bases separating them. The CDR3 sequence is 15 residues long. The V gene's germline CDR1 is SGHAT and CDR2 FQNNGV. DNA of the CDR3: TGTGCCAGCAGTCTCGACGGGACTCTGCCCTACGAGCAGTACTTC. Encoded protein: CASSLDGTLPYEQYF.

The V gene is TRBV11-2, the J gene TRBJ2-7; TRBD2 matches at 11 bases. CDR3 length: 15 amino acids. The germline gives CDR1 SGHAT, CDR2 FQNNGV. With V trimmed by 4 bases and J by 4 bases, 6 bases remained unmatched. For the CDR3, the DNA is TGTGCCAGCAGCTCGACTAGCGGGATCTCATACGAGCAGTACTTC. Translation: CASSSTSGISYEQYF.

With regard to this clonotype: A much larger clone lies one base from this, so it may be a read error. The genes are TRBV7-8 and TRBJ2-7; no clear D gene. CDR3 size: 15 residues. From germline, CDR1 is SGHVS and CDR2 FQNEAQ. CDR3 DNA: TGTGTCAGCAGCTTAGGGCCCGGGTATGGCGACGAGCAGTACTTC. Its translation is CVSSLGPGYGDEQYF.

The chain has TRBV6-1 and TRBJ1-2; no clear D gene. Germline V gives CDR1 MNHNS, CDR2 SASEGT. The CDR3 has 14 residues. V lost 6 bases to trimming and J lost 2 bases, with 13 bases between them. For the CDR3, the DNA is TGTGCCAGCAGCGACTCTCGGGCGAACTATGGCTACACCTTC. Translating gives CASSDSRANYGYTF.

Concerning this clonotype: This may stem from a read error, because a much larger clone lies one nucleotide away. J is TRBJ2-3 and V is TRBV6-5; no reliable D call. The ends were cut back, 2 bases at V and 2 bases at J, with 8 bases in the middle. The CDR3 extends over 14 amino acids. The germline CDR1 and CDR2 sequences are MNHEY and SVGAGI. In DNA, the CDR3 is TGTGCCAGCAGTTACCAAGCTCCCACAGATACGCAGTATTTT. Protein: CASSYQAPTDTQYF.

As to this clonotype: One junction end disagrees with the germline gene, perhaps due to a read error. This chain connects TRBV7-2 to TRBJ2-7; TRBD2 is a possible D gene (5 bases). CDR1 is SGHTA, CDR2 FQGNSA, per germline. The CDR3 consists of 15 residues. CDR3 nucleotides: TGTGCCAGCAGCTTAGAGGCGGCGACTACCTATGAGCAGTACTTC. Its protein is CASSLEAATTYEQYF. Full variable domain (outside the CDR3, taken from reference TRBV7-2 and TRBJ2-7): GAGVSQSPSNKVTEKGKDVELRCDPISGHTALYWYRQSLGQGLEFLIYFQGNSAPDKSGLPSDRFSAERTGGSVSTLTIQRTQQEDSAVYLCASSLEAATTYEQYFGPGTRLTVT.

Remarks on this clonotype: Given a much more abundant clone one base away, this may be a read error. The chain couples TRBV5-6 to TRBJ1-2, with D possibly matching TRBD1 (5 bases). There are 14 residues in the CDR3. The V end was cut by 2 bases, the J end by 7 bases, with 15 bases between. CDR1 is SGHDT and CDR2 is YYEEEE in the germline V gene. The chain's CDR3 is CASSFRQRAAGYTF. CDR3 bases: TGTGCCAGCAGCTTCCGACAGAGGGCGGCTGGCTACACCTTC.

The sample holds many counts of this clonotype. This chain connects TRBV14 to TRBJ1-1; D remains unclear. CDR1 SGHDN and CDR2 FVKESK come from the germline V gene. V was trimmed by 2 bases and J by 3 bases, leaving 13 bases between them. The CDR3 totals 15 residues. The CDR3 DNA follows: TGTGCCAGCAGCCAAACATACCTCCGGGACACTGAAGCTTTCTTT. This encodes CASSQTYLRDTEAFF.

The chain uses TRBV19 and TRBJ1-1; possible D gene TRBD1, 6 bases. Trimming cost V 4 bases and J 1 base, with 10 bases left between them. The germline gives CDR1 LNHDA, CDR2 SQIVND (reference sequence). This CDR3 region has 14 residues. The CDR3 DNA reads as TGTGCCAGTAGTAGGGCAGGGGCGAACACTGAAGCTTTCTTT. Translating gives CASSRAGANTEAFF. The full variable domain, its missing parts supplied by reference TRBV19 and TRBJ1-1, is DGGITQSPKYLFRKEGQNVTLSCEQNLNHDAMYWYRQDPGQGLRLIYYSQIVNDFQKGDIAEGYSVSREKKESFPLTVTSAQKNPTAFYLCASSRAGANTEAFFGQGTRLTVV.